A single sample gave rise to the 27 T cell receptor beta chains below, sequenced in a study of Graves' ophthalmopathy and Graves' hyperthyroidism. The study amplified TCR beta CDR3 regions using RNA transcripts. Second-round multiplex PCR followed a first-round RT-PCR using HTBI primers. Via MiXCR, TCRdb re-called the multiplex PCR reads, giving one row per CDR3 protein. This repertoire shows 300,000 or so distinct CDR3 sequences, 15% to 20% found once; its top ten account for 9% to 15%. Source material: peripheral blood. The receptor set was obtained from an adult man with Graves' ophthalmopathy.

V and J are TRBV7-8 and TRBJ1-1; D remains ambiguous. Per germline, CDR1 SGHVS and CDR2 FQNEAQ. CDR3 size: 14 residues. V gave up 1 base and J gave up 1 base, with 7 bases separating them. The CDR3 reads CASSLEYGNTEAFF. The CDR3 bases are TGTGCCAGCAGCTTAGAATATGGGAACACTGAAGCTTTCTTT.

In its sample, this clonotype was seen many times. The chain joins TRBV12-3 or TRBV12-4 to TRBJ1-5; 8 bases line up with TRBD1. The V and J ends lost 1 base and 7 bases, in that order; junction bases with no gene match: 9. There are 16 residues in the CDR3. CDR3 in DNA: TGTGCCAGCAGTTTAGTTCCCTCAGGGGGCGGACAGCCCCAGCATTTT. Its protein product is CASSLVPSGGGQPQHF.

In its sample, this clonotype was seen many times. The chain links TRBV13 to TRBJ1-1, with D possibly TRBD1 on 5 matching bases. Germline values: CDR1 PRHDT, CDR2 FYEKMQ (reference sequence). V shed 1 base and J shed 1 base, with 10 bases lying between them. This CDR3 region has 15 residues. CDR3 sequence: CASSLDPGRNTEAFF. CDR3 coding DNA: TGTGCCAGCAGCTTAGATCCAGGGCGGAACACTGAAGCTTTCTTT.

The chain carries TRBV14 and TRBJ2-7; 8 nucleotides match TRBD1. Per germline, CDR1 SGHDN and CDR2 FVKESK. The CDR3 is 15 amino acids. The V segment lost 1 base and the J segment 3 bases; nucleotides outside the gene matches: 5. The CDR3 DNA reads as TGTGCCAGCAGCCAAGGATTCGACAGGGGCTACGAGCAGTACTTC. Protein sequence: CASSQGFDRGYEQYF.

The V call is TRBV12-3 or TRBV12-4, the J call TRBJ1-2; maybe TRBD1 (5 bases). The CDR3 is made up of 15 amino acids. V lost 8 bases to trimming and J lost 2 bases, with 18 bases between them. The CDR3 DNA reads TGTGCCAGCGGGCGATCCCCCAGGGAAAACTATGGCTACACCTTC. Translating it yields CASGRSPRENYGYTF.

In its sample, this clonotype was seen many times. This chain connects TRBV4-1 to TRBJ1-6; possibly TRBD1 for D (5 bases). V lost 4 bases to trimming and J lost 7 bases, with 14 bases between them. Germline loops: CDR1 MGHRA, CDR2 YSYEKL. The length of the CDR3 is 15 residues. In DNA, the CDR3 is TGCGCCAGCAGCCCTACCGGGACGCAGAATTCACCCCTCCACTTT. Translating it yields CASSPTGTQNSPLHF.

The rearrangement joins TRBV18 to TRBJ1-1; 7 bases are shared with TRBD1. Losses at the gene ends were 3 bases for V and 0 bases for J; bases not matched to a gene: 4. The CDR3 sequence is 15 residues long. Germline V lookup: CDR1 KGHSH, CDR2 LQKENI. CDR3 sequence (DNA): TGTGCCAGCTCACCCAACAGGGGTCTGAACACTGAAGCTTTCTTT. Its protein product is CASSPNRGLNTEAFF.

There are a few counts of this clonotype. With a much larger clone just one base away, this may be a read error. V is TRBV7-3 and J is TRBJ2-2; D is perhaps TRBD2 (6 bases). V was shortened by 4 bases and J by 3 bases, with 18 bases between the two germline ends. The CDR3 covers 17 residues. CDR1 and CDR2 (germline): SGHTA, FQGTGA. Here the CDR3 DNA reads TGTGCCAGCAGCTCCAGAGCTAGCGCGAGTGACACCGGGGAGCTGTTTTTT. It codes for CASSSRASASDTGELFF.

At least ten counts were recorded for this clonotype. The rearrangement joins TRBV12-3 or TRBV12-4 to TRBJ2-7, with TRBD1 matching over 10 bases. The CDR3 totals 17 residues. V dropped 0 bases and J dropped 1; count of bases not matched to a gene: 6. The CDR3 loop reads CASSLAFGTGESYEQYF. The CDR3, as DNA: TGTGCCAGCAGTTTAGCATTCGGGACAGGGGAGTCCTACGAGCAGTACTTC.

This clonotype was detected ten times or more. The CDR3 spells CASSILRGELFF. The DNA for the CDR3 is TGTGCCAGTAGTATTCTTCGCGGGGAGCTGTTTTTT. The chain uses TRBV19 and TRBJ2-2; D call uncertain. V was pared by 3 bases and J by 7 bases, with 6 bases between. The CDR3 contains 12 residues. The germline gives CDR1 LNHDA, CDR2 SQIVND (reference sequence).

This clonotype was found many times. This sequence joins TRBV30 and TRBJ2-5; D is perhaps TRBD2 (6 bases). The CDR3 spans 15 residues. Trimming took 2 bases from V and 2 from J, leaving 15 bases between them. In germline, CDR1 is GTSNPN, CDR2 SVGIG (reference sequence). CDR3 nucleotide sequence: TGTGCCTGGAGTCGGGAGATACTAAAACAAGAGACCCAGTACTTC. This translates into CAWSREILKQETQYF.

This rearrangement joins TRBV11-1 to TRBJ2-7; 8 bases align to TRBD2. The CDR3 extends over 14 amino acids. CDR1 and CDR2 (germline): SGHAT, FQDESV (reference sequence). V was clipped by 5 bases and J by 7 bases; unmatched bases: 10. The CDR3 is CASSLDGRAEEQYF. The CDR3 bases are TGTGCCAGCAGCCTTGACGGGAGGGCGGAAGAGCAGTACTTC.

This clonotype was counted many times. The chain combines TRBV4-1 with TRBJ2-7, with D unclear. Germline V gene lookup returns CDR1 MGHRA and CDR2 YSYEKL. With 1 base removed from V and 6 bases from J, the gap between germline ends came to 19 bases. The CDR3 consists of 16 residues. DNA of the CDR3: TGCGCCAGCAGCCAAGGGATAGCACGAGACCCACGCGAGCAGTACTTC. Encoded protein: CASSQGIARDPREQYF.

A remark on this clonotype: Relative to the germline gene, one junction end is altered; a read error may explain this. The V call is TRBV9, the J call TRBJ2-5; the match to TRBD2 covers 14 bases. The germline gives CDR1 SGDLS, CDR2 YYNGEE. The CDR3 loop spans 15 amino acids. This CDR3 reads CASGVGTSGRETQYF. DNA for the CDR3: TGTGCCAGCGGCGTAGGGACTAGCGGGAGAGAGACCCAGTACTTC.

In its sample, this clonotype was seen many times. This sequence joins TRBV27 and TRBJ1-2; TRBD1 aligns across 8 bases. V shed 2 bases and J 7 bases; nucleotides not matched to a gene: 6. This CDR3 is 14 amino acids long. Germline lookup yields CDR1 MNHEY and CDR2 SMNVEV (reference sequence). CDR3 residues: CASSLTQGAGGYTF. CDR3 in DNA: TGTGCCAGCAGTTTAACGCAGGGGGCGGGTGGCTACACCTTC.

CDR3 coding DNA: TGTGCCAGCAGTTCCGGACTAGCGGGGACACCGTACGAGCAGTACTTC. It encodes CASSSGLAGTPYEQYF. The chain is built from TRBV27 and TRBJ2-7; 12 nucleotides align to TRBD2. Germline-derived CDR1 and CDR2 are MNHEY and SMNVEV (reference sequence). J was trimmed by 4 bases and V by 4 bases; bases with no gene match: 8. This CDR3 spans 16 amino acids.

This clonotype was seen repeatedly, ten times or more. The V gene is TRBV6-1, the J gene TRBJ2-5; D is unclear. V was cut by 3 bases and J by 5 bases, with 19 bases left in between. Germline lookup yields CDR1 MNHNS and CDR2 SASEGT. CDR3 length equals 16 residues. CDR3 region: CASSDLNSRSRETQYF. CDR3 bases: TGTGCCAGCAGTGATCTTAACAGTCGGAGCCGGGAGACCCAGTACTTC.

The sample holds many counts of this clonotype. The chain carries TRBV6-5 and TRBJ1-3; 8 bases map to TRBD1. This CDR3 has 15 residues. V shed 4 bases and J 0 bases; nucleotides not matched to a gene: 2. CDR1 and CDR2 (germline): MNHEY, SVGAGI. CDR3 coding DNA: TGTGCCAGCAGTTCGGGACAGGTCTCTGGAAACACCATATATTTT. This codes for CASSSGQVSGNTIYF.

This clonotype was seen at least ten times. The rearrangement joins TRBV6-1 to TRBJ2-5; 10 nucleotides agree with TRBD1. V lost 4 bases to trimming and J lost 5 bases; unmatched junction nucleotides: 7. Germline-derived CDR1 and CDR2 are MNHNS and SASEGT. The CDR3 runs to 15 residues. This CDR3 reads CASSGRDRGDETQYF. The CDR3 DNA is TGTGCCAGCAGTGGACGGGACAGGGGAGACGAGACCCAGTACTTC.

Ten or more counts support this clonotype. V is TRBV4-3 and J is TRBJ2-7; D call uncertain. The CDR3 loop spans 12 amino acids. V lost 3 bases, J lost 3 bases, and 6 bases lay in between. Germline CDR1 reads LGHNA; CDR2 reads YSLEER. CDR3 DNA sequence: TGCGCCAGCAGCCAGTGGAGCTACGAGCAGTACTTC. Its protein is CASSQWSYEQYF.

The chain has TRBV6-2 or TRBV6-3 and TRBJ2-5, with D perhaps TRBD2 (6 bases). Germline V gene lookup returns CDR1 MNHEY and CDR2 SVGEGT. The CDR3 consists of 16 residues. The germline V and J ends were trimmed by 6 bases and 5 bases, with 22 bases remaining between them. CDR3 protein: CASSQNSAGRRETQYF. The CDR3 DNA reads TGTGCCAGCAGCCAGAACTCTGCGGGGCGCCGGGAGACCCAGTACTTC.

This clonotype was counted at least ten times. At one of its ends the junction is not consistent with the germline gene, which may arise from a read error. The rearrangement uses TRBV6-1 and TRBJ2-2; tentatively, D is TRBD2 (6 bases). The length of the CDR3 is 14 residues. CDR1 is MNHNS and CDR2 is SASEGT in the germline V gene. DNA for the CDR3: TGTGCCAGCGGTGAGGGAGGATACACCGGGGAGCTGTTTTTT. This encodes CASGEGGYTGELFF.

This clonotype was counted ten times or more. The chain recombines TRBV5-1 with TRBJ2-2, with D possibly being TRBD1 (6 bases). Germline assignment: CDR1 SGHRS and CDR2 YFSETQ. CDR3 length: 14 amino acids. V lost 4 bases and J lost 4, with 11 bases in between. The CDR3 loop reads CASSTRGGTGELFF. The CDR3 DNA is TGCGCCAGCAGCACCAGGGGTGGCACCGGGGAGCTGTTTTTT.

This clonotype was seen at least ten times. The V call is TRBV24-1, the J call TRBJ1-5; no clear D. Per the germline V gene, CDR1 is KGHDR and CDR2 is SFDVKD. The CDR3 is 14 amino acids. Trimming shortened V by 5 bases and J by 1 base, and 8 bases separated the two germline ends. CDR3 in DNA: TGTGCCACCAGTGGTGGTGCCAGCAATCAGCCCCAGCATTTT. Protein: CATSGGASNQPQHF.

This clonotype was found many times. J is TRBJ1-5 and V is TRBV28; D is possibly TRBD1 (6 bases). Germline CDR1 reads MDHEN; CDR2 reads SYDVKM. Trimming stripped 3 bases from V and 6 bases from J, with 12 bases between. The CDR3 sequence is 14 residues long. This CDR3 is CASSFPGAGQPQHF. The DNA of the CDR3 is TGTGCCAGCAGTTTCCCGGGGGCGGGTCAGCCCCAGCATTTT. Filled out from reference TRBV28 and TRBJ1-5, the complete variable domain reads DVKVTQSSRYLVKRTGEKVFLECVQDMDHENMFWYRQDPGLGLRLIYFSYDVKMKEKGDIPEGYSVSREKKERFSLILESASTNQTSMYLCASSFPGAGQPQHFGDGTRLSIL.

This clonotype was seen repeatedly, ten times or more. CDR3 residues: CASSAGAGTYEQYF. CDR3 coding DNA: TGTGCCAGCAGTGCGGGGGCCGGAACCTACGAGCAGTACTTC. The V gene is TRBV2, the J gene TRBJ2-7; D assignment may be TRBD1 or TRBD2 (6 bases each). CDR1 is SNHLY, CDR2 FYNNEI, per germline. Trimming stripped 4 bases from V and 2 bases from J, with 12 bases between. The CDR3 runs to 14 residues.

The table lists this clonotype with many counts. The genes are TRBV6-6 and TRBJ1-5; a possible D gene is TRBD1 (6 bases). The CDR3 is 19 amino acids. V gave up 7 bases and J gave up 0 bases, with 25 bases separating them. Germline CDR1 MNHNY, CDR2 SVGAGI (reference sequence). This CDR3 is CASMDGTFSVRYSNQPQHF. CDR3 bases: TGTGCCAGCATGGACGGGACATTCTCAGTACGTTATAGCAATCAGCCCCAGCATTTT.